This entry features one TCR beta chain sequence. These data belong to a study of shared clonotypes between healthy human individuals. Study-level information: Donors consisted of two women and three men between 18 and 49.

Original data processing: Junction-only immunoSEQ data arrived without quality scores, meaning filtering differed. Profiled with immunoSEQ multiplex PCR; TCRdb holds only in-frame clones, not every one. The DNA was the basis for D and trimming; V, J and clone size are from that table. The table has about 510,000 clones, nearly 80% seen once; the top ten hold about 12%. This CDR3 comprises 13 residues. V lost 6 bases, J lost 3 bases, and 12 bases lay in between. Germline CDR1 is SEHNR and CDR2 is FQNEAQ (reference sequence). Sequencing was performed on PBMCs. This sequence was found in a woman aged 40 to 50 in good health. Some clones in this sample may be carry-over from other donors' samples. The chain has TRBV7-9 and TRBJ2-7; a possible D gene is TRBD1 (5 bases). CDR3 in amino acids: CASSKGSNYEQYF. The CDR3 coding sequence is TGTGCCAGCAGTAAGGGGTCAAACTACGAGCAGTACTTC.